A selection of T cell receptor beta chains follows, all from one sample in a study of radiation and T cells in renal cell carcinoma. Assay: immunoSEQ multiplex PCR; the TCRdb copy retains only in-frame clones and omits some. The data show around 180,000 clones, with 88% seen just once and about 11% held by the top ten. The sequenced sample was blood, obtained from a patient whose treatment included radiotherapy and nephrectomy. The receptors stem from a woman aged 45 to 65 with renal cell carcinoma. CDR3s include the opening cysteine and the closing phenylalanine or tryptophan. Each record gives: D gene, clone size, J gene, V gene, CDR3 protein, CDR3 DNA. A D gene is named only where the DNA matches it firmly. Clone size appears in some rows only: once, few, many, or a class for an expanded clone.

TRBD1,-,TRBJ1-2,TRBV5-1,CASSLEGQGIDGYTF,TGCGCCAGCAGCTTGGAAGGACAGGGGATCGATGGCTACACCTTC
TRBD2,-,TRBJ2-2,TRBV16,CASSQSPGGTGELFF,TGTGCCAGCAGCCAATCTCCGGGGGGCACCGGGGAGCTGTTTTTT
TRBD2,once,TRBJ2-7,TRBV5-6,CASSPLAGGYEQYF,TGTGCCAGCAGTCCACTAGCGGGGGGTTACGAGCAGTACTTC
TRBD1,-,TRBJ2-7,TRBV5-5,CASSLGQGGYEQYF,TGTGCCAGCAGCTTGGGACAGGGTGGGTACGAGCAGTACTTC
TRBD1,-,TRBJ1-5,TRBV6-6,CASSHRDRGSNQPQHF,TGTGCCAGCAGTCACCGGGACAGGGGTAGCAATCAGCCCCAGCATTTT
TRBD1,-,TRBJ2-7,TRBV2,CASSTTGFAFEQYF,TGTGCCAGCAGCACGACAGGGTTTGCCTTCGAGCAGTACTTC
-,-,TRBJ1-2,TRBV6-1,CASSESVPYGYTF,TGTGCCAGCAGTGAAAGCGTGCCCTATGGCTACACCTTC
-,-,TRBJ2-6,TRBV4-1,CASSQDPGGSGANVLTF,TGCGCCAGCAGCCAAGATCCTGGCGGCTCTGGGGCCAACGTCCTGACTTTC
-,-,TRBJ2-2,TRBV11-3,CASSLEGAANTGELFF,TGTGCCAGCAGCTTAGAGGGGGCAGCGAACACCGGGGAGCTGTTTTTT
TRBD1,-,TRBJ1-6,TRBV13,CASSLGTGTGGNSPLHF,TGTGCCAGCAGCTTAGGAACCGGGACAGGAGGTAATTCACCCCTCCACTTT
TRBD1,-,TRBJ1-3,TRBV5-4,CASSQDRDGNTIYF,TGTGCCAGCAGCCAAGACAGGGACGGAAACACCATATATTTT
-,-,TRBJ2-4,TRBV6-1,CASSRGAGSTDIQYF,TGTGCCAGCAGCCGTGGCGCGGGTTCCACGGACATTCAGTACTTC
TRBD2,-,TRBJ2-1,TRBV10-1,CASQAGGPGNEQFF,TGCGCCAGCCAAGCGGGGGGGCCGGGCAATGAGCAGTTCTTC
TRBD1,-,TRBJ2-7,TRBV29-1,CSVGQVGSYEQYF,TGCAGCGTGGGACAGGTCGGCTCCTACGAGCAGTACTTC
-,-,TRBJ2-7,TRBV18,CASSPAPQSYEQYF,TGTGCCAGCTCACCGGCTCCCCAATCCTACGAGCAGTACTTC
-,-,TRBJ2-3,TRBV6-1,CASSVRRGGPEDTQYF,TGTGCCAGCAGTGTGAGAAGGGGGGGGCCGGAAGATACGCAGTATTTT
-,-,TRBJ2-5,TRBV7-2,CASSLKDLGTQYF,TGTGCCAGCAGCTTAAAGGACCTTGGGACCCAGTACTTC
-,-,TRBJ1-5,TRBV13,CASSLGRGRLKPQHF,TGTGCCAGCAGCTTAGGCAGGGGCCGTTTAAAGCCCCAGCATTTT
-,-,TRBJ2-7,TRBV14,CASSHGVTYEQYF,TGTGCCAGCAGCCACGGTGTGACCTACGAGCAGTACTTC
-,-,TRBJ1-6,TRBV6-1,CASKVGGRDSPLHF,TGTGCCAGCAAAGTGGGGGGTCGGGATTCACCCCTCCACTTT
-,once,TRBJ1-2,TRBV5-6,CASSLTPSGGLNYGYTF,TGTGCCAGCAGCTTAACCCCCAGCGGGGGCCTTAACTATGGCTACACCTTC
TRBD1,-,TRBJ2-7,TRBV7-2,CASSPRQGPYEQYF,TGTGCCAGCAGCCCAAGACAGGGACCCTACGAGCAGTACTTC
TRBD2,-,TRBJ2-1,TRBV10-3,CAISESTSGYNEQFF,TGTGCCATCAGTGAGTCTACTAGCGGATACAATGAGCAGTTCTTC
-,-,TRBJ1-3,TRBV14,CASSQDRFVGNPSRGEPGNTIYF,TGTGCCAGCAGCCAAGATCGCTTTGTTGGAAATCCCAGCAGGGGCGAGCCTGGAAACACCATATATTTT
-,-,TRBJ1-5,TRBV4-1,CASSQDRDLHSNQPQHF,TGCGCCAGCAGCCAAGATAGGGACCTCCATAGCAATCAGCCCCAGCATTTT
-,-,TRBJ1-4,TRBV9,CASSVEGRFNEKLFF,TGTGCCAGCAGCGTAGAGGGGCGGTTTAATGAAAAACTGTTTTTT
TRBD1,-,TRBJ2-5,TRBV7-3,CASSLNGQGATQYF,TGTGCCAGCAGCTTAAACGGACAGGGGGCGACCCAGTACTTC
-,-,TRBJ2-5,TRBV7-8,CASSPYIIRRAQETQYF,TGTGCCAGCAGCCCATACATCATCCGGAGGGCTCAAGAGACCCAGTACTTC
-,-,TRBJ2-6,TRBV5-1,CASSRTGANVLTF,TGCGCCAGCAGCAGGACCGGGGCCAACGTCCTGACTTTC
TRBD1,-,TRBJ2-3,TRBV5-1,CASSLETGLLTQYF,TGCGCCAGCAGCTTGGAGACAGGGCTATTGACGCAGTATTTT
-,few,TRBJ1-1,TRBV18,CASSPGPGVDTEAFF,TGTGCCAGCTCACCCGGACCGGGGGTTGACACTGAAGCTTTCTTT
-,-,TRBJ2-7,TRBV4-1,CASSSASGVEDYEQYF,TGCGCCAGCAGCAGTGCCTCAGGGGTAGAAGACTACGAGCAGTACTTC
TRBD2,-,TRBJ2-5,TRBV5-1,CASSLTSGGGETQYF,TGCGCCAGCAGCTTGACTAGCGGGGGAGGAGAGACCCAGTACTTC
TRBD2,-,TRBJ2-1,TRBV6-1,CASRGWTSGYNEQFF,TGTGCCAGCAGGGGATGGACTAGCGGGTACAATGAGCAGTTCTTC
-,-,TRBJ1-5,TRBV2,CASSAGTLSNQPQHF,TGTGCCAGCAGTGCCGGGACACTTAGCAATCAGCCCCAGCATTTT
TRBD2,-,TRBJ2-5,TRBV7-2,CASSLLSGLAGTQETQYF,TGTGCCAGCAGCCTACTCTCAGGACTAGCGGGGACACAAGAGACCCAGTACTTC
-,-,TRBJ2-7,TRBV6-5,CASSYSNRGFYEQYF,TGTGCCAGCAGTTACTCGAATCGGGGTTTCTACGAGCAGTACTTC
TRBD1,-,TRBJ1-2,TRBV18,CASSPSGSGTGKNYGYTF,TGTGCCAGCTCACCCTCGGGCTCAGGGACAGGGAAAAACTATGGCTACACCTTC
-,few,TRBJ1-1,TRBV9,CASSVFDGLGTEAFF,TGTGCCAGCAGCGTATTCGACGGATTGGGCACTGAAGCTTTCTTT
-,many,TRBJ1-1,TRBV30,CAWGNRDPSAAFF,TGTGCCTGGGGAAACCGGGACCCCTCGGCCGCTTTCTTT
TRBD1,-,TRBJ2-2,TRBV5-1,CASSLRGQGDTGELFF,TGCGCCAGCAGCTTGAGGGGACAGGGTGACACCGGGGAGCTGTTTTTT
TRBD1,-,TRBJ2-1,TRBV15,CATSRDAGQGAAQFF,TGTGCCACCAGCAGAGATGCAGGACAGGGGGCGGCACAGTTCTTC
-,-,TRBJ1-6,TRBV6-1,CASGRALSYNSPLHF,TGTGCCAGTGGACGGGCGTTATCCTATAATTCACCCCTCCACTTT
-,-,TRBJ2-1,TRBV4-3,CASSQDRVYEQFF,TGCGCCAGCAGCCAAGATCGGGTTTATGAGCAGTTCTTC
-,few,TRBJ2-7,TRBV10-1,CASSDVGGRGSEQYF,TGCGCCAGCAGTGATGTTGGGGGGAGAGGTAGCGAGCAGTACTTC
TRBD2,-,TRBJ2-3,TRBV5-5,CASGSGGGSTDTQYF,TGTGCCAGCGGCTCGGGCGGGGGAAGCACAGATACGCAGTATTTT
TRBD1,-,TRBJ1-6,TRBV5-8,CASSLVETGGNSPLHF,TGTGCCAGCAGCTTGGTAGAGACAGGGGGTAATTCACCCCTCCACTTT
-,-,TRBJ2-1,TRBV6-6,CASSFSGGVKTGEQFF,TGTGCCAGCAGCTTCTCCGGTGGGGTCAAAACGGGGGAGCAGTTCTTC
-,-,TRBJ2-5,TRBV11-2,CASSSREETQYF,TGTGCCAGCAGCTCCAGGGAAGAGACCCAGTACTTC
TRBD1,-,TRBJ1-4,TRBV5-1,CATQTGPNEKLFF,TGCGCCACACAGACAGGGCCTAATGAAAAACTGTTTTTT
-,-,TRBJ2-7,TRBV2,CASRGPYREWEQYF,TGTGCCAGCAGGGGCCCTTACAGGGAGTGGGAGCAGTACTTC
-,-,TRBJ1-5,TRBV6-5,CASSSTGPSNQPQHF,TGTGCCAGCAGTTCGACAGGTCCCAGCAATCAGCCCCAGCATTTT
TRBD1,-,TRBJ1-3,TRBV6-5,CASSSTGGYGNTIYF,TGTGCCAGCAGTTCAACAGGGGGCTATGGAAACACCATATATTTT
TRBD2,-,TRBJ2-1,TRBV7-8,CASSLVLRGTSGGANEQFF,TGTGCCAGCAGCTTAGTCCTACGCGGGACTAGCGGGGGGGCCAATGAGCAGTTCTTC
-,-,TRBJ2-5,TRBV6-1,CASSEAAGQGRETQYF,TGTGCCAGCAGTGAAGCAGCGGGCCAGGGTAGGGAGACCCAGTACTTC